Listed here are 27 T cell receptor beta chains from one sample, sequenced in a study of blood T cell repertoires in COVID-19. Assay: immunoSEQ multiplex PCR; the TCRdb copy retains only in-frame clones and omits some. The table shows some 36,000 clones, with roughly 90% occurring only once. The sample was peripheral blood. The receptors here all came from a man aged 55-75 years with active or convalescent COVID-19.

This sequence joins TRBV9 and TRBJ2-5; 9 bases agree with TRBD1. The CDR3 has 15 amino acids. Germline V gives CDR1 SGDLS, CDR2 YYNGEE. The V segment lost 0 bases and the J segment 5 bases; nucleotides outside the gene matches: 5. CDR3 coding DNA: TGTGCCAGCAGCGTAGTGACAGGGGGAAAGGAGACCCAGTACTTC. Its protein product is CASSVVTGGKETQYF.

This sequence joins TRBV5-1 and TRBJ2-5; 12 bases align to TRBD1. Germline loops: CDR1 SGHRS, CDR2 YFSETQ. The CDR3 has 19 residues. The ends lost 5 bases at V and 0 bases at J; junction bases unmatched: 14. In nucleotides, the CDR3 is TGCGCCAGCAGGGCTGGGACAGGGGGCGCATTCGGTTACCAAGAGACCCAGTACTTC. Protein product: CASRAGTGGAFGYQETQYF.

The CDR3 sequence: CASSGQGNQPQHF. The CDR3 nucleotides are TGTGCCAGCAGCGGACAGGGCAATCAGCCCCAGCATTTT. The chain uses TRBV7-2 and TRBJ1-5; TRBD1 matches 7 bases. Germline V gene data show CDR1 as SGHTA and CDR2 as FQGNSA. This CDR3 has 13 residues. V was pared by 5 bases and J by 2 bases, with 0 bases of the junction left unmatched.

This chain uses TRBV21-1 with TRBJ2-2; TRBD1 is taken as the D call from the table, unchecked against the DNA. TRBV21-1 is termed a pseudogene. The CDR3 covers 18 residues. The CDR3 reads CASTSGTVFPANTGELFF. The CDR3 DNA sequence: TGTGCCAGTACCAGTGGGACAGTATTCCCAGCGAACACCGGGGAGCTGTTTTTT.

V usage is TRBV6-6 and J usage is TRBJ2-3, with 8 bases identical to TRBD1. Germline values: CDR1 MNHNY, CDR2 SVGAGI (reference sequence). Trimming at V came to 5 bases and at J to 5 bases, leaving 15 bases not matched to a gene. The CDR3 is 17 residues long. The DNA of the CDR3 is TGTGCCAGCAGTCAGACACCCGGGACAGGAACGGAAGATACGCAGTATTTT. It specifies CASSQTPGTGTEDTQYF.

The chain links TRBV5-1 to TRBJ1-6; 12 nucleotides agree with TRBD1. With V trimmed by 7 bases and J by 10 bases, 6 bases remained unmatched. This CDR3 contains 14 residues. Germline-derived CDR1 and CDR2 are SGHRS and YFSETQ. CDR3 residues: CASGTGGWVSPLHF. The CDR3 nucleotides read TGCGCCAGCGGGACAGGGGGCTGGGTCTCACCCCTCCACTTT. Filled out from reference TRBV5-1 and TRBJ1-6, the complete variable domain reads KAGVTQTPRYLIKTRGQQVTLSCSPISGHRSVSWYQQTPGQGLQFLFEYFSETQRNKGNFPGRFSGRQFSNSRSEMNVSTLELGDSALYLCASGTGGWVSPLHFGNGTRLTVT.

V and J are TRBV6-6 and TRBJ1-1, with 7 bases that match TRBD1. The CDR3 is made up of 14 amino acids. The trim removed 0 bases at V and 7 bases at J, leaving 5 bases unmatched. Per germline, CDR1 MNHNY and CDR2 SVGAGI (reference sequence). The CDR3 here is CASSYSEGQSEAFF. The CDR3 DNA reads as TGTGCCAGCAGTTACTCGGAGGGACAGAGTGAAGCTTTCTTT.

This CDR3 reads CASSPGRGRILRSTEAFF. CDR3 sequence (DNA): TGTGCCAGCAGCCCCGGCAGGGGGCGAATCCTGCGTAGCACTGAAGCTTTCTTT. The chain has TRBV28 and TRBJ1-1; TRBD1 matches 8 bases. CDR3 length equals 18 residues. Germline V gene sequence: CDR1 MDHEN, CDR2 SYDVKM. Trimming at V came to 6 bases and at J to 4 bases, leaving 19 bases not matched to a gene.

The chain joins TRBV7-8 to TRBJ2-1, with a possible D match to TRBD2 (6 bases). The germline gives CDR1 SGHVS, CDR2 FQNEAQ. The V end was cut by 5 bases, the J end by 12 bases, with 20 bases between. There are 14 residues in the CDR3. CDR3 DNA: TGTGCCAGCAGCCCCGATTTCCGGGGGAGTTCGCAGTTCTTC. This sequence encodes CASSPDFRGSSQFF.

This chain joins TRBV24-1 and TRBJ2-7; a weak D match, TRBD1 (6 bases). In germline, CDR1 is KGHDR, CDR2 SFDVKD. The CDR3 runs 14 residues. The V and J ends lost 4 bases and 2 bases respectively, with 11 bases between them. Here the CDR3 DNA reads TGTGCCACCAGTGACTCCCGGACAGCCTACGAGCAGTACTTC. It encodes CATSDSRTAYEQYF.

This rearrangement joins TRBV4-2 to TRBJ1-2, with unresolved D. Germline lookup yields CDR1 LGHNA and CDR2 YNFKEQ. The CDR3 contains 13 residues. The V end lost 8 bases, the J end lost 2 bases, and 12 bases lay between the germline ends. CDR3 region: CASATDVNYGYTF. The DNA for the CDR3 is TGTGCCAGCGCAACAGACGTAAACTATGGCTACACCTTC.

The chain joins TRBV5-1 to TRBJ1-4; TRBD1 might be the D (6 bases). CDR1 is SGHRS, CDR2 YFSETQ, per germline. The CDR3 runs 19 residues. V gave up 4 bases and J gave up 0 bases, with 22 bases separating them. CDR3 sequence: CASSLGNARTATTNEKLFF. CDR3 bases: TGCGCCAGCAGCCTGGGGAACGCGAGGACAGCAACAACTAATGAAAAACTGTTTTTT. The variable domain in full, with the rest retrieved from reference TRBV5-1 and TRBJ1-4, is KAGVTQTPRYLIKTRGQQVTLSCSPISGHRSVSWYQQTPGQGLQFLFEYFSETQRNKGNFPGRFSGRQFSNSRSEMNVSTLELGDSALYLCASSLGNARTATTNEKLFFGSGTQLSVL.

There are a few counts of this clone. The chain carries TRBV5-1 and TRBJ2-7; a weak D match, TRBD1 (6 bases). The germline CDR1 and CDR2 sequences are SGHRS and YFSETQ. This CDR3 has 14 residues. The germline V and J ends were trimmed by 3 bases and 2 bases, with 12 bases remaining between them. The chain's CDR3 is CASSYPDSTYEQYF. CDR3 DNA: TGCGCCAGCAGCTACCCGGACAGTACCTACGAGCAGTACTTC.

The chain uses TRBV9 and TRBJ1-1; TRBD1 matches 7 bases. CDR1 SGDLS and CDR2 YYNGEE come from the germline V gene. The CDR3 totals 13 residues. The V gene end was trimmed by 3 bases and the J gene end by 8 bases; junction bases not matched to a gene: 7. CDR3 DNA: TGTGCCAGCAGCGCCTACCTGACAGGGGAAGCTTTCTTT. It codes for CASSAYLTGEAFF.

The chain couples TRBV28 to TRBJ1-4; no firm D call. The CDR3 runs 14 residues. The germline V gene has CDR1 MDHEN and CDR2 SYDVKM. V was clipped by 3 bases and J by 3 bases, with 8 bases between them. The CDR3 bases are TGTGCCAGCAGTTTGGGCGGGTCTAATGAAAAACTGTTTTTT. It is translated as CASSLGGSNEKLFF.

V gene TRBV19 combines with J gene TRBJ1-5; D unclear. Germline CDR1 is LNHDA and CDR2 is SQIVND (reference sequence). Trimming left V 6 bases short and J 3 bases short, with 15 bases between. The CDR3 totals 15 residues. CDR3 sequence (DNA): TGTGCCAGTAGCCCATCGGGAGGGAACAATCAGCCCCAGCATTTT. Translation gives CASSPSGGNNQPQHF.

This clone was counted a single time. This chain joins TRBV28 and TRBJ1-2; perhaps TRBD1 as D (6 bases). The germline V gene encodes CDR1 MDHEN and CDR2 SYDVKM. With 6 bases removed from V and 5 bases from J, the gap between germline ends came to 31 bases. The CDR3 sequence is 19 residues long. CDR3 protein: CASSPALGGGDYDLYGYTF. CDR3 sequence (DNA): TGTGCCAGCAGCCCCGCCCTGGGGGGGGGCGACTATGATCTATATGGCTACACCTTC.

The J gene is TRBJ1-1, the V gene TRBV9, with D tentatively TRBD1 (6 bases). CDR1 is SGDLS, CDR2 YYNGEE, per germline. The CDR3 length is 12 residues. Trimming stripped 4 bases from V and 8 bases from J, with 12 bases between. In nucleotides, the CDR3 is TGTGCCAGCAGCTCATTGACAGGCGAAGCTTTCTTT. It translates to CASSSLTGEAFF.

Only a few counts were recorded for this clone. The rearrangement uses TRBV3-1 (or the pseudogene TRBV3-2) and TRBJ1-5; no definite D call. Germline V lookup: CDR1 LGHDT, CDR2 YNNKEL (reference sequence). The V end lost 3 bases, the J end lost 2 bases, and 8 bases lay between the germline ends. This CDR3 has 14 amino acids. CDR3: CASSQREGNQPQHF. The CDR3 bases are TGTGCCAGCAGCCAGAGAGAGGGCAATCAGCCCCAGCATTTT.

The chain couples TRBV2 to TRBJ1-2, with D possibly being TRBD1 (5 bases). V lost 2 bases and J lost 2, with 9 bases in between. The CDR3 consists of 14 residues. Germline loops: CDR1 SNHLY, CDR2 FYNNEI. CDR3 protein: CASSELTGNYGYTF. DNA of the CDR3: TGTGCCAGCAGTGAACTTACAGGCAACTATGGCTACACCTTC.

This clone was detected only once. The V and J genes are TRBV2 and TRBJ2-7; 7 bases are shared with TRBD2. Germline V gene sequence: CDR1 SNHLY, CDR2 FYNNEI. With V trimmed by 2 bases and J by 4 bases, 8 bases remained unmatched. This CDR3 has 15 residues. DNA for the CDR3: TGTGCCAGCAGTGAATTCGCGGGAGCTCAGTACGAGCAGTACTTC. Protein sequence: CASSEFAGAQYEQYF.

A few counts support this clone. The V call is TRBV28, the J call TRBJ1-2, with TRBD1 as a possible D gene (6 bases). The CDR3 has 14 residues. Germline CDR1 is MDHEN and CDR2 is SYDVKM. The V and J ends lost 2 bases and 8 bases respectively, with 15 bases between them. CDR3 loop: CASSLDSTGRGYTF. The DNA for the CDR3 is TGTGCCAGCAGTTTAGATTCGACAGGCCGGGGCTACACCTTC.

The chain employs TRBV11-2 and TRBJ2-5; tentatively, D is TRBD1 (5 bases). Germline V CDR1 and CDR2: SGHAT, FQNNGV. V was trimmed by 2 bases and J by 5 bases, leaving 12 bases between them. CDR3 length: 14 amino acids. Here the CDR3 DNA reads TGTGCCAGCAGCTTACACAGGAATACGGAGACCCAGTACTTC. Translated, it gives CASSLHRNTETQYF.

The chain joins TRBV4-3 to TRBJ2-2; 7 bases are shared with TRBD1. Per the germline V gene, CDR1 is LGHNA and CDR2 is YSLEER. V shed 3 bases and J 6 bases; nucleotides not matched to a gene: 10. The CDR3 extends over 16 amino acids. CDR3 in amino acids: CASSQGPGQKAGELFF. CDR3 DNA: TGCGCCAGCAGCCAGGGGCCGGGACAGAAAGCCGGGGAGCTGTTTTTT.

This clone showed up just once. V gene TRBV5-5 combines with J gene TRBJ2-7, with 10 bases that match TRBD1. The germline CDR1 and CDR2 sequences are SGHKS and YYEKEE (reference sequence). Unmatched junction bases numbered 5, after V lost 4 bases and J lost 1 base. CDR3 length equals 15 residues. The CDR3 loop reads CASSPDRGNSYEQYF. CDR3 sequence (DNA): TGTGCCAGCAGCCCGGACAGGGGGAATTCCTACGAGCAGTACTTC.

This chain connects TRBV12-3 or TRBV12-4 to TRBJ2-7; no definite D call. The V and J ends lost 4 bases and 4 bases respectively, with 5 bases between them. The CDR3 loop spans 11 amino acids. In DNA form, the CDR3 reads TGTGCCAGCAGTTCTTTGTACGAGCAGTACTTC. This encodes CASSSLYEQYF.

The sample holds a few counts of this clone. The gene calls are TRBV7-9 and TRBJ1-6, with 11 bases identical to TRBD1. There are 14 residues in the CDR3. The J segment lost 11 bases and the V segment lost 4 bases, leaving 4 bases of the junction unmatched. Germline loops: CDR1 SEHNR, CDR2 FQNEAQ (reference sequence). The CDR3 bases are TGTGCCAGCAGCTCCCGGGACAGGGGGGCACCCCTCCACTTT. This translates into CASSSRDRGAPLHF.